The present T cell receptor beta chain was sequenced within a study of blood T cell repertoires in COVID-19. Turning to the study itself: Sample material is recorded as cDNA or gDNA derived from T cells, B-cell-depleted T cells, or PBMCs.

J gave up 9 bases and V 1 base, and 5 bases lay outside the gene matches. The CDR3 sequence is 13 residues long. The V gene's germline CDR1 is SGHTA and CDR2 FQGTGA. Data came from immunoSEQ multiplex PCR; TCRdb stores just in-frame clones and leaves some out. Among more than 300,000 clones, 90% were seen once, and the ten largest hold 0.95% to 1.3%. The rearrangement uses TRBV7-3 and TRBJ1-1; TRBD1 aligns across 7 bases. The TCR comes from a woman aged 40 to 49 with COVID-19, enrolled during active disease. Sequencing was performed on peripheral blood. CDR3 DNA: TGTGCCAGCAGCTTAAATCGACAGGGTAAAGCTTTCTTT. Residues: CASSLNRQGKAFF.